This is a list of T cell receptor beta chains from one sample in a study of blood T cell repertoires in COVID-19. Method: immunoSEQ multiplex PCR; TCRdb's copy keeps in-frame clones and lacks some. The table records more than 75,000 clones, roughly 80% of them present only once. The sequenced sample consisted of peripheral blood. These receptors originate from a woman of 80 years or more with active or convalescent COVID-19. The CDR3 runs from the conserved cysteine through the conserved F or W. Fields, in order: J gene, clone size, D gene, V gene, CDR3 protein, CDR3 DNA. A D gene is named only where the DNA matches it firmly. Not every row has a clone size; where given, it reads once, few, many or a size class.

J gene: TRBJ1-1
clone size: -
D gene: -
V gene: TRBV6-2/TRBV6-3
CDR3 protein: CASSWLQPSTILNTEAFF
CDR3 DNA: TGTGCCAGCAGTTGGCTTCAGCCTTCTACTATACTGAACACTGAAGCTTTCTTT

J gene: TRBJ1-4
clone size: -
D gene: TRBD1
V gene: TRBV14
CDR3 protein: CASSEGQGVEKLFF
CDR3 DNA: TGTGCCAGCAGCGAAGGACAGGGCGTTGAAAAACTGTTTTTT

J gene: TRBJ1-1
clone size: -
D gene: TRBD1
V gene: TRBV7-2
CDR3 protein: CASSPGQGATEAFF
CDR3 DNA: TGTGCCAGCAGCCCAGGACAGGGGGCCACTGAAGCTTTCTTT

J gene: TRBJ1-5
clone size: -
D gene: -
V gene: TRBV6-5
CDR3 protein: CASSPDSPNQPQHF
CDR3 DNA: TGTGCCAGCAGTCCCGACAGTCCAAATCAGCCCCAGCATTTT

J gene: TRBJ1-1
clone size: once
D gene: -
V gene: TRBV15
CDR3 protein: CATSRGRGMNTEAFF
CDR3 DNA: TGTGCCACCAGCAGAGGTAGGGGGATGAACACTGAAGCTTTCTTT

J gene: TRBJ2-1
clone size: -
D gene: TRBD2
V gene: TRBV5-4
CDR3 protein: CASNIGVAGGPGEQFF
CDR3 DNA: TGTGCCAGCAACATAGGCGTGGCGGGAGGGCCAGGTGAGCAGTTCTTC

J gene: TRBJ2-1
clone size: -
D gene: -
V gene: TRBV5-1
CDR3 protein: CASSLVLNEQFF
CDR3 DNA: TGCGCCAGCAGCTTGGTACTCAATGAGCAGTTCTTC

J gene: TRBJ1-6
clone size: -
D gene: TRBD1
V gene: TRBV5-1
CDR3 protein: CASSRGGTGSSPLHF
CDR3 DNA: TGCGCCAGCAGTCGGGGCGGGACAGGGTCCTCACCCCTCCACTTT

J gene: TRBJ1-6
clone size: -
D gene: TRBD1
V gene: TRBV3-1/TRBV3-2
CDR3 protein: CASTQLGGQGFTPLHF
CDR3 DNA: TGTGCCAGCACCCAGTTGGGGGGACAGGGGTTCACACCCCTCCACTTT

J gene: TRBJ2-5
clone size: -
D gene: TRBD2
V gene: TRBV10-3
CDR3 protein: CAISESISGAGQETQYF
CDR3 DNA: TGTGCCATCAGTGAGTCCATAAGCGGGGCCGGGCAAGAGACCCAGTACTTC

J gene: TRBJ2-3
clone size: -
D gene: TRBD1
V gene: TRBV11-2
CDR3 protein: CASSRTGLGGTDTQYF
CDR3 DNA: TGTGCCAGCAGCCGGACAGGGTTAGGCGGCACAGATACGCAGTATTTT

J gene: TRBJ1-5
clone size: -
D gene: TRBD1
V gene: TRBV18
CDR3 protein: CASSQGEEGQPQHF
CDR3 DNA: TGTGCCAGCTCCCAGGGGGAAGAGGGTCAGCCCCAGCATTTT

J gene: TRBJ2-5
clone size: -
D gene: TRBD2
V gene: TRBV6-5
CDR3 protein: CASTPGGRAETQYF
CDR3 DNA: TGTGCCAGCACCCCTGGCGGGAGGGCGGAGACCCAGTACTTC

J gene: TRBJ2-7
clone size: -
D gene: TRBD2
V gene: TRBV5-1
CDR3 protein: CASSLASGTSVEQYF
CDR3 DNA: TGCGCCAGCAGCTTGGCCTCCGGGACTAGCGTCGAGCAGTACTTC

J gene: TRBJ1-2
clone size: -
D gene: -
V gene: TRBV28
CDR3 protein: CASSGLYGYTF
CDR3 DNA: TGTGCCAGCAGTGGGCTATATGGCTACACCTTC

J gene: TRBJ1-1
clone size: -
D gene: -
V gene: TRBV11-1
CDR3 protein: CASSLGGQNTEAFF
CDR3 DNA: TGTGCCAGCAGCTTAGGTGGACAGAACACTGAAGCTTTCTTT

J gene: TRBJ1-2
clone size: -
D gene: TRBD1
V gene: TRBV7-2
CDR3 protein: CASSSDRVIGYTF
CDR3 DNA: TGTGCCAGCAGCTCTGACAGGGTAATAGGCTACACCTTC

J gene: TRBJ1-1
clone size: -
D gene: TRBD1
V gene: TRBV7-9
CDR3 protein: CASSSGGTGHNEAFF
CDR3 DNA: TGTGCCAGCAGCTCTGGCGGGACAGGGCATAATGAAGCTTTCTTT

J gene: TRBJ2-3
clone size: -
D gene: TRBD2
V gene: TRBV5-6
CDR3 protein: CASSLRTSGGADTQYF
CDR3 DNA: TGTGCCAGCAGCTTGAGGACTAGCGGGGGGGCAGATACGCAGTATTTT

J gene: TRBJ2-7
clone size: -
D gene: TRBD2
V gene: TRBV28
CDR3 protein: CASSQGLSPYEQYF
CDR3 DNA: TGTGCCAGCAGTCAGGGACTATCACCTTACGAGCAGTACTTC

J gene: TRBJ2-6
clone size: -
D gene: TRBD1
V gene: TRBV19
CDR3 protein: CASSTRDSHSGANVLTF
CDR3 DNA: TGTGCCAGTAGTACCCGGGACAGCCACTCTGGGGCCAACGTCCTGACTTTC

J gene: TRBJ2-7
clone size: -
D gene: TRBD1
V gene: TRBV7-9
CDR3 protein: CASSPPGDRSYEQYF
CDR3 DNA: TGTGCCAGCAGCCCTCCTGGGGACAGGTCCTACGAGCAGTACTTC

J gene: TRBJ2-7
clone size: -
D gene: -
V gene: TRBV7-8
CDR3 protein: CASSPGRGSYEQYF
CDR3 DNA: TGTGCCAGCAGCCCCGGGCGGGGCTCCTACGAGCAGTACTTC

J gene: TRBJ1-2
clone size: -
D gene: TRBD1
V gene: TRBV19
CDR3 protein: CASSTTLRRGRGNYGYTF
CDR3 DNA: TGTGCCAGTAGTACCACCCTTCGGAGGGGGCGCGGGAACTATGGCTACACCTTC

J gene: TRBJ2-1
clone size: -
D gene: -
V gene: TRBV12-5
CDR3 protein: CASGLATTPDRSNEQFF
CDR3 DNA: TGTGCTAGTGGTTTGGCTACGACCCCCGACAGGTCCAATGAGCAGTTCTTC

J gene: TRBJ1-2
clone size: once
D gene: -
V gene: TRBV28
CDR3 protein: CASSFWQNYGYTF
CDR3 DNA: TGTGCCAGCAGTTTCTGGCAGAACTATGGCTACACCTTC

J gene: TRBJ2-1
clone size: -
D gene: TRBD1
V gene: TRBV29-1
CDR3 protein: CSVGAGTGNNEQFF
CDR3 DNA: TGCAGCGTGGGAGCCGGGACAGGGAACAATGAGCAGTTCTTC

J gene: TRBJ2-3
clone size: -
D gene: TRBD2
V gene: TRBV12-5
CDR3 protein: CASGLSASGGRDTQYF
CDR3 DNA: TGTGCTAGTGGTTTGTCCGCTAGCGGGGGCCGGGATACGCAGTATTTT

J gene: TRBJ1-1
clone size: -
D gene: -
V gene: TRBV7-9
CDR3 protein: CASSPQGLLNTEAFF
CDR3 DNA: TGTGCCAGCAGCCCACAGGGTCTATTGAACACTGAAGCTTTCTTT

J gene: TRBJ2-7
clone size: -
D gene: -
V gene: TRBV7-2
CDR3 protein: CASSLDGDYEQYF
CDR3 DNA: TGTGCCAGCAGCTTAGACGGGGACTACGAGCAGTACTTC

J gene: TRBJ2-2
clone size: -
D gene: -
V gene: TRBV6-4
CDR3 protein: CASSVQGNTGELFF
CDR3 DNA: TGTGCCAGCAGTGTACAGGGGAACACCGGGGAGCTGTTTTTT

J gene: TRBJ2-2
clone size: -
D gene: -
V gene: TRBV6-5
CDR3 protein: CASSSGTTNTGELFF
CDR3 DNA: TGTGCCAGCAGTTCCGGGACAACGAACACCGGGGAGCTGTTTTTT

J gene: TRBJ2-1
clone size: few
D gene: TRBD2
V gene: TRBV30
CDR3 protein: CAWSVASGLNEQFF
CDR3 DNA: TGTGCCTGGAGTGTGGCTAGCGGCCTCAATGAGCAGTTCTTC

J gene: TRBJ2-1
clone size: -
D gene: -
V gene: TRBV3-1/TRBV3-2
CDR3 protein: CASKSETGPYNEQFF
CDR3 DNA: TGTGCCAGCAAATCCGAGACAGGCCCATACAATGAGCAGTTCTTC

J gene: TRBJ2-3
clone size: -
D gene: TRBD1
V gene: TRBV6-5
CDR3 protein: CASSLDRGGTDTQYF
CDR3 DNA: TGTGCCAGCAGTTTGGACAGGGGGGGGACAGATACGCAGTATTTT

J gene: TRBJ1-1
clone size: -
D gene: TRBD1
V gene: TRBV30
CDR3 protein: CAWSVGTAIMNTEAFF
CDR3 DNA: TGTGCCTGGAGTGTAGGGACAGCGATTATGAACACTGAAGCTTTCTTT

J gene: TRBJ1-3
clone size: -
D gene: -
V gene: TRBV28
CDR3 protein: CASSLGGQSISGNTIYF
CDR3 DNA: TGTGCCAGCAGTTTGGGGGGGCAGTCCATCTCTGGAAACACCATATATTTT

J gene: TRBJ2-1
clone size: -
D gene: -
V gene: TRBV12-1
CDR3 protein: CASSPGTFKTYNEQFF
CDR3 DNA: TGTGCCAGCAGCCCCGGGACTTTTAAAACCTACAATGAGCAGTTCTTC

J gene: TRBJ2-7
clone size: -
D gene: -
V gene: TRBV5-1
CDR3 protein: CASSLYGGDEQYF
CDR3 DNA: TGCGCCAGCAGCTTGTACGGCGGGGACGAGCAGTACTTC

J gene: TRBJ1-2
clone size: -
D gene: -
V gene: TRBV7-9
CDR3 protein: CASSGSTGIRSGYTF
CDR3 DNA: TGTGCCAGCAGCGGCTCTACAGGGATCCGAAGTGGCTACACCTTC

J gene: TRBJ2-1
clone size: -
D gene: -
V gene: TRBV7-9
CDR3 protein: CASSLALVEQFF
CDR3 DNA: TGTGCCAGCAGCTTAGCACTTGTAGAGCAGTTCTTC

J gene: TRBJ1-4
clone size: -
D gene: TRBD1
V gene: TRBV2
CDR3 protein: CASRQGARGIEKLFF
CDR3 DNA: TGTGCCAGCAGACAGGGGGCGCGAGGGATTGAAAAACTGTTTTTT

J gene: TRBJ2-7
clone size: -
D gene: -
V gene: TRBV5-5
CDR3 protein: CASRRDSYEQYF
CDR3 DNA: TGTGCCAGCAGGCGCGACTCCTACGAGCAGTACTTC

J gene: TRBJ2-2
clone size: -
D gene: TRBD1
V gene: TRBV13
CDR3 protein: CASSLGLPGTGGTGELFF
CDR3 DNA: TGTGCCAGCAGCCTCGGGCTCCCCGGGACAGGGGGAACCGGGGAGCTGTTTTTT